The next 5 T cell receptor beta chains were all read from a single sample in a study of shared clonotypes between healthy human individuals (dated by TCRdb to 2018 to 2021). CD8 naive samples were CD45RO-negative cells positively selected for CCR7, giving a CD45RA+CCR7+ population that excluded TemRA cells. The receptor library was made with the immunoSEQ multiplex PCR assay. TCRdb mirrors the immuneACCESS table, restricted to in-frame sequences. Some clones are absent from its copies; in checked studies, under half trace to an unresolved V gene, and the reason for the others is unknown. The sample profile shows hundreds of thousands of clones; around 90% of them were found once. 24% of the sample goes to the ten largest clones. Sequenced material: naive CD8+ T cells sorted from blood. The cell subset or site label corresponds to: CD45RA+CCR7+. The receptors here all came from a man aged 30-40 years in good health.

V gene TRBV10-3 combines with J gene TRBJ2-1; TRBD2 matches at 7 bases. The CDR3 loop spans 18 amino acids. The germline gives CDR1 ENHRY, CDR2 SYGVKD. The junction had 30 bases not matched to a gene; V was cut back by 10 bases and J by 12 bases. CDR3 in DNA: TGTGCCAGCCGAGACTATTTGCTTACTAGCGAGAGGGGAGTGGGGCAGTTCTTC. As protein: CASRDYLLTSERGVGQFF.

V gene TRBV15 combines with J gene TRBJ2-2; 7 bases fit TRBD2. The CDR3 sequence is 16 residues long. The V segment lost 5 bases and the J segment 2 bases; nucleotides outside the gene matches: 8. Germline-derived CDR1 and CDR2 are LNHNV and YYDKDF (reference sequence). The CDR3 protein is CATSSGGGVNTGELFF. In DNA, the CDR3 is TGTGCCACCAGCTCAGGTGGGGGGGTTAACACCGGGGAGCTGTTTTTT.

The V call is TRBV7-2, the J call TRBJ2-1; maybe TRBD2 (6 bases). CDR1 and CDR2 from the germline V gene are SGHTA and FQGNSA. This CDR3 is built from 16 residues. The ends were cut back, 5 bases at V and 2 bases at J, with 16 bases in the middle. In nucleotides, the CDR3 is TGTGCCAGCAGCGACCGGGGGACCACACCCTACAATGAGCAGTTCTTC. Translating gives CASSDRGTTPYNEQFF.

This chain links TRBV2 with TRBJ2-2; 9 nucleotides agree with TRBD1. CDR1 SNHLY and CDR2 FYNNEI come from the germline V gene. The ends lost 6 bases at V and 8 bases at J; junction bases unmatched: 13. The CDR3 covers 16 residues. The CDR3 sequence is CASSASRDRDLGELFF. DNA of the CDR3: TGTGCCAGCAGCGCCTCCCGGGACAGGGATTTGGGGGAGCTGTTTTTT.

To note about this clone: The junction shows a germline mismatch at one end, possibly a read error. The V gene is TRBV7-9, the J gene TRBJ2-1; 7 nucleotides agree with TRBD2. Looked up from germline, CDR1 is SEHNR and CDR2 is FQNEAQ (reference sequence). The length of the CDR3 is 16 residues. The CDR3 DNA is TGTGCCAGCAGCAACGCCGCGACTAGCAGCCGGACTGAGCAGCTCTTC. Amino acid sequence: CASSNAATSSRTEQLF.